Each of the 27 T cell receptor beta chains below was sequenced from the same sample in a study of neurological immune-mediated disorders. TCRdb processed the 5' RACE reads anew with MiXCR; each CDR3 protein has one entry. Of about 54,000 distinct CDR3 sequences detected, 3.5% to 4% appear once; the ten largest clones hold around 2%. The material sequenced was CD4+ T cells from blood. The receptors derive from a woman aged 40 to 50 with multiple sclerosis.

This clonotype was counted ten times or more. The rearrangement uses TRBV7-9 and TRBJ2-2; D is unclear. The CDR3 totals 14 residues. Trimming cost V 10 bases and J 0 bases, with 12 bases left between them. CDR1 and CDR2 from the germline V gene are SEHNR and FQNEAQ (reference sequence). The CDR3 loop is CATLPRTNTGELFF. CDR3 DNA: TGTGCCACCCTTCCTCGGACGAACACCGGGGAGCTGTTTTTT.

The table lists this clonotype with many counts. The V call is TRBV5-1, the J call TRBJ1-5; 9 positions agree with TRBD1. V gave up 3 bases and J gave up 6 bases; unmatched junction bases: 1. Per the germline V gene, CDR1 is SGHRS and CDR2 is YFSETQ. This CDR3 contains 13 residues. The CDR3 region is CASSSDRGQPQHF. Here the CDR3 DNA reads TGCGCCAGCAGCTCGGACAGGGGTCAGCCCCAGCATTTT.

CDR3 sequence (DNA): TGTGCCTGGCTCCGCTTGGGCGAGACCCAGTACTTC. Protein product: CAWLRLGETQYF. This chain connects TRBV5-4 to TRBJ2-5; D is uncertain. Germline CDR1 and CDR2: SGHNT and YYREEE (reference sequence). This CDR3 has 12 residues. Trimming stripped 10 bases from V and 5 bases from J, with 15 bases between.

The sample holds many counts of this clonotype. This chain links TRBV6-1 with TRBJ1-1, with 8 bases fitting TRBD1. Germline V gene lookup returns CDR1 MNHNS and CDR2 SASEGT. V lost 6 bases, J lost 3 bases, and 9 bases stayed unmatched. CDR3 size: 15 residues. For the CDR3, the DNA is TGTGCCAGCAGGGACGACAGGGGCCGGGACACTGAAGCTTTCTTT. This encodes CASRDDRGRDTEAFF.

This clonotype appeared many times. The chain uses TRBV5-5 and TRBJ2-5; D gene uncertain. There are 11 residues in the CDR3. The germline V gene has CDR1 SGHKS and CDR2 YYEKEE (reference sequence). Trimming removed 3 bases at V and 5 bases at J, with 5 bases between. Here the CDR3 DNA reads TGTGCCAGCAGCTCTTATGAGACCCAGTACTTC. Translation: CASSSYETQYF.

This clonotype was detected many times. V and J are TRBV20-1 and TRBJ2-4; possible D gene TRBD1, 6 bases. This CDR3 is 15 amino acids long. V lost 6 bases, J lost 3 bases, and 18 bases lay in between. Germline-derived CDR1 and CDR2 are DFQATT and SNEGSKA (reference sequence). CDR3 sequence: CSARNGGSGKNIQYF. In nucleotides, the CDR3 is TGCAGTGCCAGGAATGGGGGCTCGGGCAAAAACATTCAGTACTTC.

The sample holds many counts of this clonotype. The chain recombines TRBV7-3 with TRBJ2-3; 8 positions agree with TRBD2. The CDR3 covers 19 residues. Germline CDR1 is SGHTA and CDR2 is FQGTGA. V trimming: 5 bases; J trimming: 3 bases; junction bases outside the gene matches: 19. The CDR3 loop is CASSPVSLLQRGPTDTQYF. The DNA of the CDR3 is TGTGCCAGCAGCCCAGTTAGCCTCCTCCAGCGGGGGCCAACAGATACGCAGTATTTT.

This clonotype was picked up many times. The V gene is TRBV5-1, the J gene TRBJ1-6; TRBD1 agrees at 9 bases. Germline CDR1 SGHRS, CDR2 YFSETQ. The CDR3 contains 15 residues. Trimming at V came to 3 bases and at J to 7 bases, leaving 5 bases not matched to a gene. CDR3 DNA: TGCGCCAGCAGCTCATGGACAGGGGCGAATTCACCCCTCCACTTT. Its translation: CASSSWTGANSPLHF.

This clonotype has at least ten counts. V and J are TRBV21-1 and TRBJ1-6. TRBV21-1 is described as a pseudogene. The CDR3 length is 17 residues. CDR3 residues: CASSKRLWSNYNSPLHF. CDR3 sequence (DNA): TGTGCCAGCAGCAAAAGGCTGTGGAGCAACTATAATTCACCCCTCCACTTT.

This clonotype was seen ten or more times. The V gene is TRBV2, the J gene TRBJ2-3; D remains unclear. Per germline, CDR1 SNHLY and CDR2 FYNNEI. The CDR3 loop spans 15 amino acids. V was cut by 4 bases and J by 0 bases, with 11 bases left in between. The CDR3 protein is CASSAPWPSTDTQYF. The CDR3 nucleotides read TGTGCCAGCAGTGCCCCATGGCCTAGCACAGATACGCAGTATTTT. Variable domain in full (rest from reference TRBV2 and TRBJ2-3): EPEVTQTPSHQVTQMGQEVILRCVPISNHLYFYWYRQILGQKVEFLVSFYNNEISEKSEIFDDQFSVERPDGSNFTLKIRSTKLEDSAMYFCASSAPWPSTDTQYFGPGTRLTVL.

There are a few counts of this clonotype. The chain uses TRBV10-3 and TRBJ1-1, with no clear D. CDR1 and CDR2 from the germline V gene are ENHRY and SYGVKD. This CDR3 is built from 14 residues. V was shortened by 6 bases and J by 2 bases, with 13 bases between the two germline ends. The CDR3 DNA reads as TGTGCCATCAGCTCGACTGAAGGAAACACTGAAGCTTTCTTT. This sequence encodes CAISSTEGNTEAFF.

This clonotype was recorded many times. V gene TRBV7-6 combines with J gene TRBJ1-5; D gene ambiguous. Germline CDR1 is SGHVS and CDR2 is FNYEAQ. This CDR3 comprises 15 residues. Deletions cut 0 bases from V and 3 bases from J, with 9 bases between. The CDR3, as DNA: TGTGCCAGCAGCTTAGCTCCAATGCCCAATCAGCCCCAGCATTTT. It specifies CASSLAPMPNQPQHF.

The table lists this clonotype with many counts. The V call is TRBV7-2, the J call TRBJ1-1, with 7 positions matching TRBD1. Per germline, CDR1 SGHTA and CDR2 FQGNSA. J was trimmed by 6 bases and V by 5 bases; bases with no gene match: 6. The length of the CDR3 is 13 residues. The DNA of the CDR3 is TGTGCCAGCAGCCAGGACAGGCCCTCTGAAGCTTTCTTT. This sequence encodes CASSQDRPSEAFF.

This clonotype appeared many times. The gene calls are TRBV20-1 and TRBJ1-2, with a possible D match to TRBD1 (5 bases). This CDR3 is 13 amino acids long. The ends were cut back, 6 bases at V and 8 bases at J, with 19 bases in the middle. Germline lookup yields CDR1 DFQATT and CDR2 SNEGSKA (reference sequence). CDR3 in DNA: TGCAGTGCCTTTAATCAGGGCCAGCGGGGCTACACCTTC. Its translation is CSAFNQGQRGYTF.

This clonotype was seen many times. V usage is TRBV20-1 and J usage is TRBJ2-1, with D maybe TRBD2 (6 bases). The CDR3 contains 15 residues. Germline CDR1 reads DFQATT; CDR2 reads SNEGSKA (reference sequence). V was clipped by 6 bases and J by 3 bases, with 18 bases between them. CDR3 bases: TGCAGTGCCATGGGAGGAGCATCCTTCTACAATGAGCAGTTCTTC. Encoded protein: CSAMGGASFYNEQFF.

This clonotype was recorded many times. The chain joins TRBV5-6 to TRBJ2-1, with D possibly being TRBD2 (5 bases). The V end lost 4 bases, the J end lost 10 bases, and 24 bases lay between the germline ends. In germline, CDR1 is SGHDT, CDR2 YYEEEE. The CDR3 consists of 16 residues. CDR3 in amino acids: CASSPGLRAPDMEQFF. Written as DNA, the CDR3 is TGTGCCAGCAGCCCTGGGTTGAGGGCCCCCGATATGGAGCAGTTCTTC.

This clonotype was seen at least ten times. The V gene is TRBV11-2, the J gene TRBJ2-7, with 7 positions matching TRBD2. The CDR3 has 13 residues. After removal of 2 bases from V and 5 bases from J, the junction contained 3 bases not matched to a gene. Germline V gene lookup returns CDR1 SGHAT and CDR2 FQNNGV. CDR3 sequence (DNA): TGTGCCAGCAGCTTAAAGGGAGGGGACGAGCAGTACTTC. Its protein is CASSLKGGDEQYF.

This clonotype occurred many times. V and J are TRBV7-3 and TRBJ2-3; 8 nucleotides line up with TRBD2. Looked up from germline, CDR1 is SGHTA and CDR2 is FQGTGA. V lost 4 bases to trimming and J lost 1 base; unmatched junction nucleotides: 4. CDR3 length equals 15 residues. This CDR3 is CASSSRGGRTDTQYF. Here the CDR3 DNA reads TGTGCCAGCAGCTCCCGGGGGGGCCGCACAGATACGCAGTATTTT.

The sample holds many counts of this clonotype. J is TRBJ2-1 and V is TRBV6-2 or TRBV6-3, with a weak D call TRBD2 (6 bases). Germline V CDR1 and CDR2: MNHEY, SVGEGT. Trimming took 1 base from V and 5 from J, leaving 12 bases between them. The CDR3 has 15 residues. The chain's CDR3 is CASSYWGLANNEQFF. In DNA form, the CDR3 reads TGTGCCAGCAGTTACTGGGGACTCGCAAACAATGAGCAGTTCTTC.

In its sample, this clonotype was seen many times. The chain carries TRBV20-1 and TRBJ2-2; D is possibly TRBD1 (6 bases). CDR1 and CDR2 (germline): DFQATT, SNEGSKA (reference sequence). The CDR3 is 14 amino acids. Trimming took off 3 bases at V and 4 bases at J, with 12 bases between the two ends. The CDR3: CSASSGGRTGELFF. The CDR3 nucleotides read TGCAGTGCTAGTAGTGGGGGCCGCACCGGGGAGCTGTTTTTT.

This clonotype was detected many times. The J gene is TRBJ1-1, the V gene TRBV12-5; 9 bases map to TRBD1. CDR1 LGHNT and CDR2 FRNRAP come from the germline V gene. The CDR3 spans 18 residues. V lost 1 base, J lost 4 bases, and 13 bases stayed unmatched. The CDR3 sequence is CASGLGRQGDLSGTEAFF. In nucleotides, the CDR3 is TGTGCTAGTGGTTTGGGGAGACAGGGGGATTTAAGTGGCACTGAAGCTTTCTTT.

This clonotype has a count of ten or more. The chain carries TRBV19 and TRBJ1-1; no firm D call. The CDR3 spans 13 residues. Germline CDR1 reads LNHDA; CDR2 reads SQIVND (reference sequence). Between the trimmed V and J ends, which lost 4 bases and 3 bases, there was a span of 9 bases. The CDR3 spells CASSTWRDTEAFF. As DNA, the CDR3 is TGTGCCAGTAGTACCTGGCGGGACACTGAAGCTTTCTTT.

This clonotype was counted ten times or more. The CDR3: CSADRGSYEQYF. The CDR3 DNA reads as TGCAGTGCGGACAGGGGAAGCTACGAGCAGTACTTC. The chain carries TRBV20-1 and TRBJ2-7; TRBD1 aligns across 9 bases. The J segment lost 3 bases and the V segment lost 6 bases, leaving 3 bases of the junction unmatched. The CDR3 loop spans 12 amino acids. Germline V gives CDR1 DFQATT, CDR2 SNEGSKA (reference sequence).

The table lists this clonotype with a few counts. This sequence joins TRBV5-6 and TRBJ2-5; perhaps D is TRBD1 or TRBD2 (5 bases each). The ends were cut back, 4 bases at V and 2 bases at J, with 6 bases in the middle. This CDR3 region has 12 residues. Germline CDR1 is SGHDT and CDR2 is YYEEEE. The CDR3 loop reads CASSGTQETQYF. DNA of the CDR3: TGTGCCAGCAGCGGGACGCAAGAGACCCAGTACTTC. Together with reference TRBV5-6 and TRBJ2-5, the CDR3 gives the full variable domain: DAGVTQSPTHLIKTRGQQVTLRCSPKSGHDTVSWYQQALGQGPQFIFQYYEEEERQRGNFPDRFSGHQFPNYSSELNVNALLLGDSALYLCASSGTQETQYFGPGTRLLVL.

At least ten counts were recorded for this clonotype. CDR3 residues: CASSLRDRSSYNSPLHF. DNA of the CDR3: TGTGCCAGCAGTCTCCGGGACAGGAGCTCCTATAATTCACCCCTCCACTTT. This chain links TRBV7-8 with TRBJ1-6; 8 bases line up with TRBD1. The J segment lost 0 bases and the V segment lost 6 bases, leaving 7 bases of the junction unmatched. The CDR3 length is 17 residues. Germline CDR1 reads SGHVS; CDR2 reads FQNEAQ. The full variable domain, rest sourced from reference TRBV7-8 and TRBJ1-6, is GAGVSQSPRYKVAKRGQDVALRCDPISGHVSLFWYQQALGQGPEFLTYFQNEAQLDKSGLPSDRFFAERPEGSVSTLKIQRTQQEDSAVYLCASSLRDRSSYNSPLHFGNGTRLTVT.

In this sample, this clonotype turned up many times. CDR3 bases: TGTGCCAGTAATCGGGGCAGACTTTCCTCCTATGGCTACACCTTC. This encodes CASNRGRLSSYGYTF. The rearrangement uses TRBV19 and TRBJ1-2; weak D call: TRBD1 (5 bases). Germline CDR1 is LNHDA and CDR2 is SQIVND (reference sequence). Trimming took off 7 bases at V and 4 bases at J, with 19 bases between the two ends. The CDR3 extends over 15 amino acids.

Ten or more counts support this clonotype. The chain employs TRBV19 and TRBJ1-5; possible D gene TRBD1, 6 bases. Looked up from germline, CDR1 is LNHDA and CDR2 is SQIVND (reference sequence). V lost 10 bases to trimming and J lost 7 bases, with 20 bases between them. CDR3 length equals 14 residues. The CDR3 sequence: CAISPQGPPQPQHF. The CDR3 DNA reads TGTGCCATCAGTCCACAGGGTCCCCCCCAGCCCCAGCATTTT.